What follows is one T cell receptor (beta chain) and its context. The sample comes from a study of blood T cell repertoires in COVID-19. In germline, CDR1 is GTSNPN, CDR2 SVGIG (reference sequence). V dropped 1 base and J dropped 0 bases, with 6 bases sitting between them. This CDR3 is 13 amino acids long. TCRdb's table, derived via immunoSEQ multiplex PCR, lists solely in-frame clones and lacks some. Among over 200,000 clones listed, roughly 87% were seen once. The chain carries TRBV30 and TRBJ1-1; D unclear. The sample comprised peripheral blood. This TCR was sampled from a man in his forties with active or convalescent COVID-19. CDR3 sequence (DNA): TGTGCCTGGAGTGGGCCACTGAACACTGAAGCTTTCTTT. Protein: CAWSGPLNTEAFF.